Here is one T cell receptor beta chain with its context. The antigen remains undetermined. TCRdb keeps only in-frame clones here, not all; method: immunoSEQ multiplex PCR. The sample records a few hundred thousand clones, 85% to 90% being singletons. This CDR3 region has 15 residues. Germline loops: CDR1 WNHNN, CDR2 SYGVQD (reference sequence). Germline trimming cut 3 bases from V and 3 bases from J; bases unmatched to any gene: 6. This record belongs to a study of cytomegalovirus exposure and HLA in healthy donors. Study-wide findings and caveats: Among TCR sequences, most were rare, though some public TCRs appeared in many donors. First-cohort TCR clusters tended to co-occur in the approximately 120 validation repertoires, a later analysis found. In vitro checks showed that a few CMV-associated chains really do target CMV antigens.

Specimen: PBMCs. The V call is TRBV10-1, the J call TRBJ2-7; the match to TRBD1 covers 9 bases. The TCR comes from a young woman in good health and CMV-seronegative. CDR3 DNA sequence: TGCGCCAGCAGTGAATCCGGGACAGGGCTCTACGAGCAGTACTTC. Translation gives CASSESGTGLYEQYF.